This T cell receptor beta chain was captured by sequencing in a study of naive CD8 T cells in extremely preterm neonates. Whole-study findings and limits: Productive template counts varied among preterm samples, a noted limitation.

Concerning this clone itself: The antigen is undetermined.

Germline V CDR1 and CDR2: MNHEY, SMNVEV (reference sequence). The CDR3 sequence is 15 residues long. Trimming removed 0 bases from V and 4 bases from J, with 13 bases in between. Profiling relied on immunoSEQ multiplex PCR, and the TCRdb table lists in-frame clones only, not all of them. The sample holds about 7,300 clones, about 94% seen once. Without labor or membrane rupture, elective cesareans at roughly 37-42 weeks supplied term cord blood. Mothers with known HIV infection were excluded. The V call is TRBV27, the J call TRBJ2-7; D may be TRBD2 (6 bases). Input material: naive CD8+ T cells from cord blood. The TCR sequence derives from a newborn in good health. In nucleotides, the CDR3 is TGTGCCAGCAGTTTATCCGGGACTTACGTTTACGAGCAGTACTTC. Translation gives CASSLSGTYVYEQYF.